This T cell receptor beta chain emerged from a study of T cell repertoires in cytomegalovirus infection. Background on the study: CMV infection and matching HLA type were both indicated by public TCR beta signatures.

The study, taken as a whole, reports: In two of eight donors, the top clonotype was HLA-C-restricted CMV-specific. Cumulative public TCR beta family frequency identified carriers of CMV plus the relevant HLA.

TCRdb re-called the reads through MiXCR, storing one row per CDR3 protein. The sample includes some 170,000 distinct CDR3 sequences, roughly a sixth of them seen just once. This clonotype occurred many times. What it binds is unknown. There are 12 residues in the CDR3. Germline V gives CDR1 SQVTM, CDR2 ANQGSEA. The V end was cut by 6 bases, the J end by 0 bases, with 6 bases between. This clonotype originated in a human donor in good health (CMV status not recorded). Some clones in this sample may be carry-over from other donors' samples. The V gene is TRBV29-1, the J gene TRBJ1-3; D is uncertain. Material: CD8+ T cells from PBMCs. The CDR3 bases are TGCAGCGTAATGGACTCTGGAAACACCATATATTTT. Its protein is CSVMDSGNTIYF.